These 21 T cell receptor beta chains were all obtained from the same sample, sequenced in a study of OX40 agonist ivuxolimab in advanced cancers. Libraries were prepared by immunoSEQ multiplex PCR; TCRdb keeps only in-frame clonotypes and omits some of them. The profile shows fewer than 90,000 clones, about 90% of them singletons. Specimen: CD4+ or CD8+ T cells sorted from blood, collected in a trial of the OX40 agonist ivuxolimab. The receptors derive from an adult with an advanced solid tumor such as melanoma, head and neck, liver or kidney cancer.

This clone was counted once. The J gene is TRBJ2-4, the V gene TRBV10-2; 9 positions match TRBD2. V lost 2 bases to trimming and J lost 6 bases; unmatched junction nucleotides: 2. This CDR3 spans 14 amino acids. Germline V gives CDR1 WSHSY, CDR2 SAAADI. CDR3 residues: CASSEMRGGNIQYF. The CDR3 DNA follows: TGCGCCAGCAGTGAGATGCGGGGGGGAAACATTCAGTACTTC.

The rearrangement joins TRBV30 to TRBJ1-4, with D possibly TRBD1 on 6 matching bases. V was cut by 2 bases and J by 7 bases, with 11 bases left in between. Germline V gene lookup returns CDR1 GTSNPN and CDR2 SVGIG (reference sequence). The CDR3 is 13 residues long. The CDR3 spells CAWSHRVGEKLFF. CDR3 sequence (DNA): TGTGCCTGGAGTCACAGGGTGGGTGAAAAACTGTTTTTT.

The rearrangement links TRBV5-6 to TRBJ1-2; D possibly corresponds to TRBD1 (6 bases). Trimming took off 0 bases at V and 5 bases at J, with 8 bases between the two ends. This CDR3 is 13 amino acids long. The germline gives CDR1 SGHDT, CDR2 YYEEEE. The CDR3 nucleotides are TGTGCCAGCAGCTTGGGGACAGAATATGGCTACACCTTC. Encoded protein: CASSLGTEYGYTF.

This clone was seen once. V usage is TRBV11-1 and J usage is TRBJ2-3, with D unresolved. The CDR3 is made up of 15 amino acids. CDR1 is SGHAT, CDR2 FQDESV, per germline (reference sequence). The V end lost 1 base, the J end lost 2 bases, and 10 bases lay between the germline ends. The CDR3 DNA sequence: TGTGCCAGCAGCTTAGATCAAAGGTTCACAGATACGCAGTATTTT. Residues: CASSLDQRFTDTQYF.

The rearrangement uses TRBV6-1 and TRBJ1-2; possible D gene TRBD1, 5 bases. With 7 bases removed from V and 3 bases from J, the gap between germline ends came to 6 bases. CDR3 length: 11 amino acids. Per germline, CDR1 MNHNS and CDR2 SASEGT. CDR3 amino acids: CASMGDYGYTF. The CDR3 DNA reads as TGTGCCAGCATGGGGGACTATGGCTACACCTTC.

The genes are TRBV21-1 and TRBJ2-2; no DNA check was done on the table's D call, TRBD1. TRBV21-1 is marked as a pseudogene. The CDR3 spans 17 residues. The CDR3 nucleotides read TGTGCCAGCAGCTTCAGATACAGGGGGAAGCTAGCTAGGGAGCTGTTTTTT. Protein sequence: CASSFRYRGKLARELFF.

The V and J genes are TRBV6-5 and TRBJ1-1, with a possible D match to TRBD1 (6 bases). Per germline, CDR1 MNHEY and CDR2 SVGAGI. The length of the CDR3 is 13 residues. The V end was cut by 10 bases, the J end by 1 base, with 13 bases between. The CDR3: CATAGGRNTEAFF. DNA for the CDR3: TGTGCCACGGCCGGGGGGCGGAACACTGAAGCTTTCTTT.

The chain carries TRBV6-1 and TRBJ2-2; D not certain. The V end lost 2 bases, the J end lost 6 bases, and 10 bases lay between the germline ends. This CDR3 is built from 14 residues. The germline CDR1 and CDR2 sequences are MNHNS and SASEGT. CDR3 DNA sequence: TGTGCCAGCAGTGAACAGAGCAGAGCCGGGGAGCTGTTTTTT. It encodes CASSEQSRAGELFF.

The V gene is TRBV4-1, the J gene TRBJ1-1; 8 bases line up with TRBD1. Germline V gene data show CDR1 as MGHRA and CDR2 as YSYEKL. V was pared by 0 bases and J by 4 bases, with 13 bases of the junction left unmatched. This CDR3 spans 18 amino acids. CDR3 nucleotides: TGCGCCAGCAGCCAAGATCGAGGACAGGGAAAAATGGGCACTGAAGCTTTCTTT. This translates into CASSQDRGQGKMGTEAFF.

Concerning this clone: The sample contains more than one DNA sequence encoding this CDR3. The chain employs TRBV19 and TRBJ2-5; 7 bases are shared with TRBD1. CDR1 is LNHDA and CDR2 is SQIVND in the germline V gene (reference sequence). There are 13 residues in the CDR3. J lost 0 bases, V lost 8 bases, and 3 bases had no gene match. DNA of the CDR3: TGTGCCAGTTCGGGACAGAACCAAGAGACCCAGTACTTC. The encoded protein is CASSGQNQETQYF.

The V and J genes are TRBV7-9 and TRBJ1-1; D is unresolved. The V and J ends lost 2 bases and 7 bases respectively, with 17 bases between them. CDR1 and CDR2 (germline): SEHNR, FQNEAQ (reference sequence). The CDR3 length is 15 residues. Here the CDR3 DNA reads TGTGCCAGCAGCTTAAGGCCTCCACCTTGGATTGAAGCTTTCTTT. Translated, it gives CASSLRPPPWIEAFF.

The chain links TRBV10-3 to TRBJ1-2; D may be TRBD1 (5 bases). CDR3 length: 15 amino acids. Trimming shortened V by 2 bases and J by 8 bases, and 18 bases separated the two germline ends. Per the germline V gene, CDR1 is ENHRY and CDR2 is SYGVKD. This CDR3 reads CAISESGRGGEGYTF. The CDR3 nucleotides are TGTGCCATCAGTGAGAGCGGACGGGGCGGTGAAGGCTACACCTTC.

The rearrangement uses TRBV6-5 and TRBJ1-3; D is undetermined. Trimming shortened V by 0 bases and J by 3 bases, and 9 bases separated the two germline ends. Looked up from germline, CDR1 is MNHEY and CDR2 is SVGAGI. This CDR3 comprises 15 residues. The CDR3 reads CASSYSVNLGNTIYF. CDR3 nucleotides: TGTGCCAGCAGTTACTCCGTTAATCTTGGAAACACCATATATTTT.

The V call is TRBV27, the J call TRBJ2-5; no reliable D call. Germline CDR1 reads MNHEY; CDR2 reads SMNVEV (reference sequence). Trimming left V 6 bases short and J 2 bases short, with 13 bases between. This CDR3 is 14 amino acids long. In DNA, the CDR3 is TGTGCCAGCAGCCCCTTCGGCAGACAAGAGACCCAGTACTTC. It codes for CASSPFGRQETQYF.

The rearrangement uses TRBV19 and TRBJ1-4; possibly TRBD1 for D (5 bases). The CDR3 totals 13 residues. Germline V gene data show CDR1 as LNHDA and CDR2 as SQIVND (reference sequence). V was pared by 3 bases and J by 8 bases, with 10 bases between. CDR3 amino acids: CASSIVQAEKLFF. DNA of the CDR3: TGTGCCAGTAGTATTGTACAGGCCGAAAAACTGTTTTTT.

V gene TRBV11-2 combines with J gene TRBJ1-1; 8 bases align to TRBD1. Per the germline V gene, CDR1 is SGHAT and CDR2 is FQNNGV. The CDR3 sequence is 13 residues long. J gave up 6 bases and V 3 bases, and 3 bases lay outside the gene matches. The CDR3 here is CASSFSQGAEAFF. Written as DNA, the CDR3 is TGTGCCAGCAGCTTCTCACAGGGGGCTGAAGCTTTCTTT.

The chain couples TRBV7-2 to TRBJ2-3; D might be TRBD2 (7 bases). With 1 base removed from V and 0 bases from J, the gap between germline ends came to 20 bases. The length of the CDR3 is 19 residues. The germline V gene encodes CDR1 SGHTA and CDR2 FQGNSA. CDR3 DNA sequence: TGTGCCAGCAGCTTAGGCGGGAGAGGGGGGCCTACTAGCACAGATACGCAGTATTTT. Its translation: CASSLGGRGGPTSTDTQYF. The entire variable domain, with the rest obtained from reference TRBV7-2 and TRBJ2-3, is as follows: GAGVSQSPSNKVTEKGKDVELRCDPISGHTALYWYRQSLGQGLEFLIYFQGNSAPDKSGLPSDRFSAERTGGSVSTLTIQRTQQEDSAVYLCASSLGGRGGPTSTDTQYFGPGTRLTVL.

This sequence joins TRBV9 and TRBJ2-5, with 13 positions matching TRBD2. The V gene's germline CDR1 is SGDLS and CDR2 YYNGEE. With V trimmed by 3 bases and J by 5 bases, 10 bases remained unmatched. The CDR3 totals 17 residues. The CDR3 spells CASSAGTSGTRRETQYF. In nucleotides, the CDR3 is TGTGCCAGCAGCGCGGGGACTAGCGGGACGCGCAGGGAGACCCAGTACTTC.

The chain couples TRBV6-5 to TRBJ2-7; 7 bases map to TRBD1. This CDR3 region has 14 residues. Germline-derived CDR1 and CDR2 are MNHEY and SVGAGI. V lost 4 bases to trimming and J lost 3 bases; unmatched junction nucleotides: 6. In nucleotides, the CDR3 is TGTGCCAGCAGTTGGCAGGGGGTCGACTACGAGCAGTACTTC. This gives the protein CASSWQGVDYEQYF.

The rearrangement uses TRBV18 and TRBJ1-1; 7 bases are a match to TRBD1. This CDR3 has 14 amino acids. Germline-derived CDR1 and CDR2 are KGHSH and LQKENI. Germline trimming cut 0 bases from V and 10 bases from J; bases unmatched to any gene: 8. For the CDR3, the DNA is TGTGCCAGCTCACCACCGGGACAGCAGGGGACAGCTTTCTTT. It translates to CASSPPGQQGTAFF.

CDR3 sequence (DNA): TGTGCCAGCAGCGCCCCAGAGGCCTCGTATGGCTACACCTTC. It is translated as CASSAPEASYGYTF. The chain carries TRBV5-3 and TRBJ1-2; D is uncertain. TRBV5-3 is an open reading frame whose function is uncertain. The CDR3 loop spans 14 amino acids. V lost 8 bases, J lost 5 bases, and 19 bases lay in between.